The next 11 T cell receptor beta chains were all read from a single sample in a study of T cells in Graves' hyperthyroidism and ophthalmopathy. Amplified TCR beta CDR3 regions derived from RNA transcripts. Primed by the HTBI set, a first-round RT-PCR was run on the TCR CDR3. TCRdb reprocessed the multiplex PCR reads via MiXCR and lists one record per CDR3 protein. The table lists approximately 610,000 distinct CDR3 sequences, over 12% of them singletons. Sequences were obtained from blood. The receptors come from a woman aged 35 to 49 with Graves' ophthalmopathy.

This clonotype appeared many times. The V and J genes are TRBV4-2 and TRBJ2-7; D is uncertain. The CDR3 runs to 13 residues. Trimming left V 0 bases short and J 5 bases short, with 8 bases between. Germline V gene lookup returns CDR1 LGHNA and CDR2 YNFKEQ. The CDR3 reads CASSQDLMHEQYF. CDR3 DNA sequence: TGTGCCAGCAGCCAAGATCTTATGCACGAGCAGTACTTC.

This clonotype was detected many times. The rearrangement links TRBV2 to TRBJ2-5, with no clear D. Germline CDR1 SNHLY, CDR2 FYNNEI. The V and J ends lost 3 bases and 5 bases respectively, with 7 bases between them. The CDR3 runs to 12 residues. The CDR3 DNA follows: TGTGCCAGCAGTGACGACTGGGAGACCCAGTACTTC. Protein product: CASSDDWETQYF.

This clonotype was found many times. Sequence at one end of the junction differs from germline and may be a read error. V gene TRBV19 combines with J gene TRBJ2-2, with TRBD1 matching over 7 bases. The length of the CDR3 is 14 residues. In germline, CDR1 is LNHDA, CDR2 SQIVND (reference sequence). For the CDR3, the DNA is TGTGCCATCTCGGACAGGCCCAACACTGGGGAGCTGTTTTTT. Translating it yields CAISDRPNTGELFF.

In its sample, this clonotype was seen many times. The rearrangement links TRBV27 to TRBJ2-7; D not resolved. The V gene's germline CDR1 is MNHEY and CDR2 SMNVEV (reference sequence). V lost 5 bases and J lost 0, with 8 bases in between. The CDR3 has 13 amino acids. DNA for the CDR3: TGTGCCAGCAGTCCCGTTGGCTCCTACGAGCAGTACTTC. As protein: CASSPVGSYEQYF.

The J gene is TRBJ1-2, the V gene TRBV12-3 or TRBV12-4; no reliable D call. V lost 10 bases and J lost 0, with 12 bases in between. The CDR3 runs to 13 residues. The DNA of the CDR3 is TGTGCCACTACAGCACGGGCTAACTATGGCTACACCTTC. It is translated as CATTARANYGYTF.

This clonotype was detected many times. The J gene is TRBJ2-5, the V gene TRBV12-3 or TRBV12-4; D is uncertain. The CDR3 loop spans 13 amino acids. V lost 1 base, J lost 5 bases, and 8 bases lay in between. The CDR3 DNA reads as TGTGCCAGCAGTTTAGGGAGATTTGAGACCCAGTACTTC. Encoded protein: CASSLGRFETQYF.

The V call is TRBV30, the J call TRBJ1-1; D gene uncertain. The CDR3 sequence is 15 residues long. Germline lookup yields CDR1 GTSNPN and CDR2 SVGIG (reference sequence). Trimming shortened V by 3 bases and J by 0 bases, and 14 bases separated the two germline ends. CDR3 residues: CAWSPQDRMNTEAFF. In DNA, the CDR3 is TGTGCCTGGAGCCCCCAGGACCGCATGAACACTGAAGCTTTCTTT.

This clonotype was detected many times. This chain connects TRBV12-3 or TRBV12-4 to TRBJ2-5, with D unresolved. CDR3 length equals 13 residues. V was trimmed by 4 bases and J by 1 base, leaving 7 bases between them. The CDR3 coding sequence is TGTGCCAGCAGTTCCCGTCCCCAAGAGACCCAGTACTTC. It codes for CASSSRPQETQYF.

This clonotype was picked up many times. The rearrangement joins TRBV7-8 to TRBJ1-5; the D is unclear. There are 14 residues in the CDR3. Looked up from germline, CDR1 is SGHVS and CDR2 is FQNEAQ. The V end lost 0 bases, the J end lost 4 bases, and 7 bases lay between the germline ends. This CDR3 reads CASSLALDNQPQHF. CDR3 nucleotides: TGTGCCAGCAGCTTAGCCTTAGATAATCAGCCCCAGCATTTT.

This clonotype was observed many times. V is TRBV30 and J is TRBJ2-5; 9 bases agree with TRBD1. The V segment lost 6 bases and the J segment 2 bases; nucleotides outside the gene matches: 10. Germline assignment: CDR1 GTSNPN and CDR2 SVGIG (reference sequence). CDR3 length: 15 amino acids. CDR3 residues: CACTDPGQGQETQYF. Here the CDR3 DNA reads TGTGCCTGCACCGATCCGGGACAGGGTCAAGAGACCCAGTACTTC.

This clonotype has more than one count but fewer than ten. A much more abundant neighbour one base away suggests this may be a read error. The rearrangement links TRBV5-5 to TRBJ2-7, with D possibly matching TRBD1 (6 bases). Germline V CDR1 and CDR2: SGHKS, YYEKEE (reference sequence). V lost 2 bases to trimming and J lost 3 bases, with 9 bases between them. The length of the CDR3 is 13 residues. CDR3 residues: CASSFTGYYEQYF. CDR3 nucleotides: TGTGCCAGCAGCTTTACAGGGTACTACGAGCAGTACTTC.